This TCR beta chain appears in the sequencing data of a study of cytomegalovirus exposure and HLA in healthy donors (dated by TCRdb to 2017 to 2019). With respect to the entire study: According to a later analysis, the roughly 120 validation repertoires were produced on the same platform as the approximately 600 repertoires of the first cohort. The study was designed to test whether signatures of past pathogen exposure could be identified by cataloging public T cell receptors. Besides the first cohort of some 670 subjects, a separate validation cohort made up of some 110 different subjects was used. The study combined high-throughput TCR immunosequencing, statistical association of individual TCRs with disease status, and machine learning to predict cytomegalovirus infection status. What the research found in general, with its limitations: Subsequent analysis determined that TCRs grouped into clusters in the first cohort also showed a tendency toward co-occurrence across the approximately 110 validation repertoires, and about 94% of cluster scores exceeded 0. In the study, 150 to 200 TCR beta chains were listed as associated with cytomegalovirus. Most TCR sequences were seen in very few donors, while some public TCRs were found in many individuals. It was suggested by the authors that the approach could potentially be generalized to other disease states and immunological phenotypes. The validation cohort had no HLA typing available for a later analysis, so co-occurrence within that cohort was assessed over all 130 or so repertoires. In both the original and validation cohorts, the classifier was reported to diagnose cytomegalovirus status with high specificity and sensitivity. In vitro tests confirmed that a few of the cytomegalovirus-associated TCR beta chains recognize cytomegalovirus antigens.

Donors formed part of the validation cohort, which comprised over a hundred subjects and was distinct from the first cohort of 666 subjects. This clone showed up just a few times. Its antigen target is currently unknown. The input lacks base qualities; no much larger clone sits a single base away. V and J are trimmed by 2 bases and 6 bases, and the gene matches miss 8 bases of the junction. Counted from cysteine to phenylalanine, this CDR3 has 15 amino acids. The kept DNA is CDR3 alone, 45 bases in frame from the first base. For CDR1 and CDR2, the germline V gene lists MGHRA and YSYEKL. Library preparation employed the immunoSEQ multiplex PCR assay. Turning to the authors' computational methods: A statistical classification framework was built to diagnose cytomegalovirus status from the catalog of TCR beta chain sequences. In its TCRdb copy, this immuneACCESS table keeps in-frame sequences only and misses some clones. Where compared with another copy, unresolved V genes explain less than half of these, and the others have no known cause. V, J and clone size derive from that table, while D and trimming were established from the DNA sequence. This sample lists around 150,000 clones; over 85% were detected once. Clones ranked in the top ten supply 4.2% of the sample.

The source is a man between 18 and 35 years old in good health and CMV-seropositive. The sequence is built from TRBV4-1 and TRBJ2-7; 9 of the junction bases match TRBD2. Sequences were obtained from PBMCs. The CDR3 region reads CASSQQREALGEQYF. The sequenced DNA: TGCGCCAGCAGCCAACAGCGGGAGGCTTTGGGCGAGCAGTACTTC.